What follows are 8 T cell receptor beta chains derived from one specimen sequenced in a study of blood T cells in healthy people across ages. A second PCR, run for roughly 7 to 11 cycles, used a sample-barcoded 5' primer plus a J-beta primer mix. TCRdb redid the calling of the 5' RACE reads with MiXCR, one entry per CDR3 protein. The profile shows 630,000 or so distinct CDR3 sequences, 25% to 35% of them singletons. The specimen sequenced was blood. These receptor sequences come from a woman of 80 years or more in good health.

This clonotype was detected a few times. This chain links TRBV4-2 with TRBJ2-2; 8 nucleotides align to TRBD2. Trimming removed 0 bases from V and 6 bases from J; junction bases left unmatched: 3. Germline CDR1 is LGHNA and CDR2 is YNFKEQ. The CDR3 contains 15 residues. CDR3: CASSQDRGGAGELFF. The CDR3 DNA reads TGTGCCAGCAGCCAAGATCGGGGGGGAGCCGGGGAGCTGTTTTTT.

The chain is built from TRBV6-5 and TRBJ1-1, with TRBD1 as a possible D gene (5 bases). Trimming pared 10 bases from V and 8 bases from J, leaving 17 bases between. This CDR3 spans 12 amino acids. Per germline, CDR1 MNHEY and CDR2 SVGAGI. Written as DNA, the CDR3 is TGTGCCATCGGGGCCCAAAAGGGCGAAGCTTTCTTT. It specifies CAIGAQKGEAFF.

This clonotype was counted ten times or more. The rearrangement uses TRBV29-1 and TRBJ2-1; TRBD1 matches at 10 bases. Per germline, CDR1 SQVTM and CDR2 ANQGSEA. V dropped 7 bases and J dropped 8; count of bases not matched to a gene: 5. There are 12 residues in the CDR3. CDR3: CSGRDRGHEQFF. For the CDR3, the DNA is TGCAGCGGCCGGGACAGGGGCCATGAGCAGTTCTTC.

This clonotype was counted ten times or more. V is TRBV6-6 and J is TRBJ2-5; 8 nucleotides match TRBD2. The CDR3 is made up of 15 amino acids. The V gene end was trimmed by 7 bases and the J gene end by 5 bases; junction bases not matched to a gene: 12. Germline V gives CDR1 MNHNY, CDR2 SVGAGI (reference sequence). In nucleotides, the CDR3 is TGTGCCAGCACCCCGAATCGGGGGGGGAGGGAGACCCAGTACTTC. Its protein is CASTPNRGGRETQYF.

The chain joins TRBV11-2 to TRBJ2-6; D tentatively fits TRBD1 or TRBD2 (5 bases each). V was trimmed by 4 bases and J by 4 bases, leaving 14 bases between them. This CDR3 has 16 residues. From germline, CDR1 is SGHAT and CDR2 FQNNGV. The CDR3 DNA sequence: TGTGCCAGCAGCTCGCTGGGACCCGTCGGGGCCAACGTCCTGACTTTC. Translated, it gives CASSSLGPVGANVLTF.

This clonotype was seen many times. The chain links TRBV29-1 to TRBJ1-2; D perhaps matches TRBD1 (5 bases). With 7 bases removed from V and 6 bases from J, the gap between germline ends came to 15 bases. The CDR3 consists of 12 residues. The V gene's germline CDR1 is SQVTM and CDR2 ANQGSEA. The CDR3 DNA follows: TGCAGCGGATACCAGGTGGGGGATGGCTACACCTTC. The encoded protein is CSGYQVGDGYTF. Complete variable domain (other parts from reference TRBV29-1 and TRBJ1-2): SAVISQKPSRDICQRGTSLTIQCQVDSQVTMMFWYRQQPGQSLTLIATANQGSEATYESGFVIDKFPISRPNLTFSTLTVSNMSPEDSSIYLCSGYQVGDGYTFGSGTRLTVV.

Comment on this clonotype: A much larger clone differs from this one at a single base, so this may be a read error. The rearrangement joins TRBV10-3 to TRBJ1-1, with D hard to call. The CDR3 is 15 amino acids. CDR1 ENHRY and CDR2 SYGVKD come from the germline V gene. This chain's CDR3 is CAVSEPPPLGTEAFF. In DNA form, the CDR3 reads TGTGCCGTCAGTGAGCCCCCTCCCCTGGGGACTGAAGCTTTCTTT.

A word on this clonotype: A much larger clone differs from this one at a single base, so this may be a read error. The chain carries TRBV7-9 and TRBJ1-6; 7 nucleotides line up with TRBD1. Germline V gives CDR1 SEHNR, CDR2 FQNEAQ (reference sequence). This CDR3 comprises 13 residues. This CDR3 is CAGSETGLSPLHF. In DNA, the CDR3 is TGTGCCGGCAGCGAGACAGGGTTGTCACCCCTCCACTTT.